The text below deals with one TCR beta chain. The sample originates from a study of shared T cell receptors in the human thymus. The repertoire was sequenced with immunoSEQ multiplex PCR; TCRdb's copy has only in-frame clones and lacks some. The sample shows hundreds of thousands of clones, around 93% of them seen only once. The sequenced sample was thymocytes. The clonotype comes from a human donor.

The CDR3 region has the DNA TGTGCCAGCAGCCCAACTAGCGGGAGGTGGGCAGATACGCAGTATTTT. Protein sequence: CASSPTSGRWADTQYF. The V and J genes are TRBV5-4 and TRBJ2-3; TRBD2 agrees at 12 bases. The ends lost 4 bases at V and 4 bases at J; junction bases unmatched: 7. The CDR3 covers 16 residues. The V gene's germline CDR1 is SGHNT and CDR2 YYREEE (reference sequence).